What follows describes a single TCR beta chain. This clonotype was observed a few times. The specificity of this receptor is unknown. It has no much larger one-base neighbor in the sample; base qualities were not kept. Ficoll-Paque density gradient centrifugation was used to isolate PBMCs. The sample comes from a study of T-cell memory formation after mild COVID-19 (dated by TCRdb to about 2021). For the study in its entirety: TCR sequence clusters from the two donors were largely donor specific. In two donors, T-cell clones that expanded and contracted after mild COVID-19 were followed by sequencing TCRalpha and TCRbeta repertoires longitudinally. Two young, previously healthy adult volunteers, one female and one male, were included in the cohort. The investigation overall reported the following: Some responding clones were found in pre-infection memory, which suggests that pre-existing cross-reactive memory T cells took part in the SARS-CoV-2 response. The study covered only a couple of mild cases, and larger cohorts including severe cases with pre-infection samples were considered necessary. Contracting CD4+ clones were found mainly in CM and EM memory subsets, while CD8+ clones were enriched in EMRA. Clones contracting from day 15 to 85 had balanced CD4/CD8 phenotypes, while a second wave expanding from day 15 to 37 was biased towards CD4+. The second-wave clones that peaked on day 37 were not confirmed to be SARS-CoV-2 specific.

The germline V gene gives CDR1 as SQVTM and CDR2 as ANQGSEA. The CDR3 sequence holds 17 residues, the cysteine and phenylalanine included. Of all the DNA, just the CDR3 is kept, 51 bases in frame from base 1. The germline ends are 19 bases apart after V is trimmed by 1 base and J by 1 base. The reads were generated on an Illumina NovaSeq 6000. TCRalpha and TCRbeta cDNA libraries were constructed by 5'RACE with constant-segment primers, with sample barcodes and unique molecular identifiers being introduced. Trizol reagent was used to extract RNA from every sample. The libraries were amplified in two PCR steps, and the second step added a second sample barcode and Illumina TruSeq adapters. Sequencing of libraries was performed on an Illumina NovaSeq with 2 x 150 bp paired-end reads. As for the original processing: Reads were demultiplexed and collapsed into UMI-guided consensus sequences with migec v1.2.7. With mixcr v2.1.11, UMI consensuses were aligned to TRA and TRB V and J templates and assembled into clonotypes. Clonotypes were classified as expanded or contracted when called significant by both edgeR and NoisET, with noise models trained on biological replicates. For edgeR calls, the thresholds were a false discovery rate-adjusted p below 0.01 and a log2 fold-change of 1. As an exploratory analysis of dynamics, max-normalized trajectories of the 1000 most abundant clonotypes were examined by PCA with hierarchical clustering. The CD4 or CD8 phenotype of responding clones was assigned using the separately sequenced CD4+ and CD8+ repertoires. Using fastp trimming at Q25 and MiXCR clonotype assembly, TCRdb reanalyzed the public sequencing data and kept in-frame beta chains. Under each unique CDR3 protein, matching rows form one entry showing the most common genes and DNA. These V and J calls rely on TCRdb rather than the paper's analysis. The sample table holds under 110,000 distinct CDR3 sequences, of which about a sixth were seen once. In total, the top ten clones hold 25% to 30% of the sample.

The TCR was taken from an adult woman who had mild COVID-19 (a few samples of this study predate the infection). The sample titles of this study are shuffled in the database, so cell type and time point are left out; the donor was told from shared clones. This receptor chain uses TRBV29-1 and TRBJ2-5; TRBD1 is perhaps the D gene, given 5 matching bases. Source material: PBMCs or a T cell subset sorted from them (not recorded which). The CDR3 amino acid sequence is: CSVEVYLTDYIQETQYF. The sequenced DNA is TGCAGCGTTGAAGTGTACTTGACAGATTACATCCAAGAGACCCAGTACTTC.